This T cell receptor (beta chain) is from a study of monozygotic twins with cystic fibrosis. Data came from immunoSEQ multiplex PCR; TCRdb stores just in-frame clones and leaves some out. The repertoire includes just under 20,000 clones, under 95% of them detected once, and roughly 1.5% sits in the top ten. A note on this clone: Its specificity is not known.

Study-level findings and limits: Nucleotide-identical clonotype sharing was significantly higher within monozygotic CF twin pairs than between unrelated CF individuals. Age, concordance and disease severity did not associate with shared CDR3 numbers.

V gave up 4 bases and J gave up 7 bases, with 8 bases separating them. Looked up from germline, CDR1 is MGHDK and CDR2 is SYGVNS. This CDR3 comprises 11 residues. Sequencing was performed on blood. The chain combines TRBV25-1 with TRBJ2-7; D is unclear. This TCR derives from a girl aged 2 to 10 with cystic fibrosis. CDR3 loop: CASSVMSEQYF. CDR3 DNA: TGTGCCAGCAGTGTTATGTCGGAGCAGTACTTC.